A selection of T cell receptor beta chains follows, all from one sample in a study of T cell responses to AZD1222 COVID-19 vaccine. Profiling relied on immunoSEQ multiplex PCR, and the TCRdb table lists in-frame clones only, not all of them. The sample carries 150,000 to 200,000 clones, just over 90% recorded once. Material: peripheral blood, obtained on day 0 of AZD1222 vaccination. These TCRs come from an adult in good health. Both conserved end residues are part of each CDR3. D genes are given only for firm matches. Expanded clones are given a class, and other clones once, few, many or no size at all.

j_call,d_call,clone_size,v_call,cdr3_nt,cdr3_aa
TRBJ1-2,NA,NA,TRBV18,TGTGCCAGCTCACCGATCGACAGCGATGGCTACACCTTC,CASSPIDSDGYTF
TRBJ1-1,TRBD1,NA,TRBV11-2,TGTGCCAGCAGCGCCCGGACAGGGCTAAACACTGAAGCTTTCTTT,CASSARTGLNTEAFF
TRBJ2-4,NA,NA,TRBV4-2,TGTGCCAGCAGCGCTATAGGTGGAAACATTCAGTACTTC,CASSAIGGNIQYF
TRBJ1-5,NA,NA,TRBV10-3,TGTGCCATCGGGGCAGACGCAAGCAATCAGCCCCAGCATTTT,CAIGADASNQPQHF
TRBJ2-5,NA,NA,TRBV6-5,TGTGCCAGCACGATACAGGAGTCCCGGACCCAGTACTTC,CASTIQESRTQYF
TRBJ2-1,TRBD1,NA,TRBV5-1,TGCGCCAGCAGCTTGGGCACCTTTGGGACAGGAGCCTACAATGAGCAGTTCTTC,CASSLGTFGTGAYNEQFF
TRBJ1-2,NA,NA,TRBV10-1,TGCGCCAGCAGTGATTCTCGACAGGCTACCTTAGTTGGCTACACCTTC,CASSDSRQATLVGYTF
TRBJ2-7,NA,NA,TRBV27,TGTGCCAGCAGTTTATCTAATTCCCTGGGCGAGCAGTACTTC,CASSLSNSLGEQYF
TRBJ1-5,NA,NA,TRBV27,TGTGCCAGCAGTTTGGTTCTTAGCAATCAGCCCCAGCATTTT,CASSLVLSNQPQHF
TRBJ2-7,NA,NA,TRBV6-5,TGTGCCAGCAGTTACTCGATTATCGGCGAGCAGTACTTC,CASSYSIIGEQYF
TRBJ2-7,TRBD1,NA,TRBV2,TGTGCCAGCACCTGGGGACAGCTAGCCTCCTACGAGCAGTACTTC,CASTWGQLASYEQYF
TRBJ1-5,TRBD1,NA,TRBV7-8,TGTGCCAGCAGCTTGGCAGGGGGCCTGAATCAGCCCCAGCATTTT,CASSLAGGLNQPQHF
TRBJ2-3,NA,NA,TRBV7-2,TGTGCCAGCAGCTTCGTCGGGGCGGCGGATACGCAGTATTTT,CASSFVGAADTQYF
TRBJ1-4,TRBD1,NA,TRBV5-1,TGCGCCAGTTTCGACCGGGACAGGGGCGATGAAAAACTGTTTTTT,CASFDRDRGDEKLFF
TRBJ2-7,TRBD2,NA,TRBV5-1,TGCGCCAGCAGCTTGGTCGGCGGGAGCTACGAGCAGTACTTC,CASSLVGGSYEQYF
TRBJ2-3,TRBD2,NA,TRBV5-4,TGTGCCAGCAGCTCCAGCGGGAGCACCACAGATACGCAGTATTTT,CASSSSGSTTDTQYF
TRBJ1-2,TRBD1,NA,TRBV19,TGTGCCAGTAGTTGGGGTGCAGGGGGCCAGGGCTACACCTTC,CASSWGAGGQGYTF
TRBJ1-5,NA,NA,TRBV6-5,TGTGCCAGCGTGGCAACAGGTAATAGGCCCCAGCATTTT,CASVATGNRPQHF
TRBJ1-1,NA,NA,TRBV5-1,TGCGCCAGCAGCTTGGTCGGAGGCATGAACACTGAAGCTTTCTTT,CASSLVGGMNTEAFF
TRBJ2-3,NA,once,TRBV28,TGTGCCAGCAGTCCCCAGGCCACAGATACGCAGTATTTT,CASSPQATDTQYF
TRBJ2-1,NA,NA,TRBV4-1,TGCGCCAGCAGCCAAGCGCGCCAGGGGCACTACAATGAGCAGTTCTTC,CASSQARQGHYNEQFF
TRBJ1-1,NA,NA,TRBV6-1,TGTGCCAGCAGTGAAGTATCCGAGAACACTGAAGCTTTCTTT,CASSEVSENTEAFF
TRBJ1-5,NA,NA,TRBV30,TGTGCCTGGAGTGTTACCGGCAATCAGCCCCAGCATTTT,CAWSVTGNQPQHF
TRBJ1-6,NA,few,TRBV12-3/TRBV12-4,TGTGCCAGCAGTGAATCAGGAGATGGACCCCTCCACTTT,CASSESGDGPLHF
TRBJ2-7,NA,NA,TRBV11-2,TGTGCCAGCAGCTTGCGCACAGGGCCCTACGAGCAGTACTTC,CASSLRTGPYEQYF
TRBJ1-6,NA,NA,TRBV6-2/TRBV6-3,TGTGCCAGCAGTTACTCGGCCGGGACGGACTATTATAATTCACCCCTCCACTTT,CASSYSAGTDYYNSPLHF
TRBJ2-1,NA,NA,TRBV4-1,TGCGCCAGCAGCCTAGCGGAGGTCGCCTACAATGAGCAGTTCTTC,CASSLAEVAYNEQFF